The 20 T cell receptor beta chains presented below share a single source sample, sequenced in a study of control samples from healthy donors and cancer patients. Sequencing was performed with immunoSEQ multiplex PCR; in TCRdb, only in-frame clones are kept and a portion is missing. The profile shows 120,000 or so clones, about 95% of them singletons. Sequencing was done on a sample of blood. The source of these receptors is a man aged 25 to 45 in good health.

The chain carries TRBV7-3 and TRBJ1-1; D unclear. The CDR3 spans 13 residues. Germline values: CDR1 SGHTA, CDR2 FQGTGA. Trimming pared 3 bases from V and 3 bases from J, leaving 8 bases between. The CDR3 here is CASSFQRDTEAFF. Here the CDR3 DNA reads TGTGCCAGCAGCTTCCAGCGTGACACTGAAGCTTTCTTT.

CDR3 DNA sequence: TGTGCCAGCAGCTTTATAGCGGGGGGGCTCAATGAGCAGTTCTTC. Its protein is CASSFIAGGLNEQFF. The rearrangement links TRBV11-2 to TRBJ2-1, with 11 bases aligning to TRBD2. Trimming cost V 3 bases and J 6 bases; bases outside gene matches: 4. Germline CDR1 is SGHAT and CDR2 is FQNNGV. The length of the CDR3 is 15 residues.

This clone appeared once. The V gene is TRBV6-2 or TRBV6-3, the J gene TRBJ1-5; D gene ambiguous. CDR1 and CDR2 from the germline V gene are MNHEY and SVGEGT. Trimming took 4 bases from V and 3 from J, leaving 4 bases between them. This CDR3 has 12 amino acids. This CDR3 is CASSSFNQPQHF. CDR3 sequence (DNA): TGTGCCAGCAGTTCTTTCAATCAGCCCCAGCATTTT.

V usage is TRBV7-2 and J usage is TRBJ1-1, with a possible D match to TRBD1 (5 bases). The V gene's germline CDR1 is SGHTA and CDR2 FQGNSA. The germline V and J ends were trimmed by 3 bases and 3 bases, with 11 bases remaining between them. The CDR3 spans 14 residues. CDR3 DNA sequence: TGTGCCAGCAGCTTGGAGACAGCCTACACTGAAGCTTTCTTT. As protein: CASSLETAYTEAFF.

V usage is TRBV3-1 (or the pseudogene TRBV3-2) and J usage is TRBJ2-7; D could derive from TRBD1 or TRBD2 (6 bases each). CDR1 is LGHDT and CDR2 is YNNKEL in the germline V gene (reference sequence). V lost 1 base and J lost 4, with 14 bases in between. This CDR3 contains 15 residues. The CDR3 sequence is CASSQGDGGWYEQYF. Here the CDR3 DNA reads TGTGCCAGCAGCCAAGGAGACGGGGGCTGGTACGAGCAGTACTTC.

The chain links TRBV28 to TRBJ1-1; the D is unclear. With 8 bases removed from V and 3 bases from J, the gap between germline ends came to 10 bases. This CDR3 has 12 amino acids. Germline V gene data show CDR1 as MDHEN and CDR2 as SYDVKM. In DNA, the CDR3 is TGTGCCAGCTTCTCCGCGGACACTGAAGCTTTCTTT. This gives the protein CASFSADTEAFF.

Here the CDR3 DNA reads TGTGCCAGCGCACAGGCGACTGAAGCTTTCTTT. Its protein product is CASAQATEAFF. The V and J genes are TRBV28 and TRBJ1-1; the D gene is possibly TRBD1 (5 bases). The CDR3 spans 11 residues. Trimming pared 8 bases from V and 5 bases from J, leaving 9 bases between. CDR1 is MDHEN and CDR2 is SYDVKM in the germline V gene.

J is TRBJ1-5 and V is TRBV6-2 or TRBV6-3; a possible D gene is TRBD1 (5 bases). The CDR3 extends over 15 amino acids. Germline lookup yields CDR1 MNHEY and CDR2 SVGEGT. Trimming removed 4 bases at V and 0 bases at J, with 10 bases between. CDR3 sequence (DNA): TGTGCCAGCAGTTCCGGGGACCTTAGCAATCAGCCCCAGCATTTT. Amino acids: CASSSGDLSNQPQHF.

The V call is TRBV19, the J call TRBJ2-2, with D perhaps matching TRBD1 (6 bases). The V gene's germline CDR1 is LNHDA and CDR2 SQIVND (reference sequence). This CDR3 has 12 residues. V dropped 7 bases and J dropped 6 bases, with 9 bases sitting between them. The CDR3 reads CASTRGPGELFF. The DNA of the CDR3 is TGTGCCAGTACCAGGGGCCCCGGGGAGCTGTTTTTT.

The genes are TRBV5-6 and TRBJ1-3; 8 bases agree with TRBD1. Germline CDR1 and CDR2: SGHDT and YYEEEE. V lost 4 bases, J lost 7 bases, and 13 bases stayed unmatched. The CDR3 is made up of 16 amino acids. The chain's CDR3 is CASSPPTGTGPNTIYF. Written as DNA, the CDR3 is TGTGCCAGCAGCCCACCGACCGGGACAGGCCCTAACACCATATATTTT.

About this clone itself: Other DNA sequences within the sample encode an identical CDR3. This rearrangement joins TRBV27 to TRBJ2-7; D uncertain. Trimming cost V 2 bases and J 8 bases, with 13 bases left between them. Germline values: CDR1 MNHEY, CDR2 SMNVEV (reference sequence). CDR3 size: 13 residues. CDR3 region: CASSLGILRKQYF. The CDR3, as DNA: TGTGCCAGCAGTTTAGGTATTCTACGAAAGCAGTACTTC.

Remarks on this clone: This specimen includes other DNA sequences encoding the same CDR3. The rearrangement joins TRBV29-1 to TRBJ1-1; no firm D call. CDR1 is SQVTM and CDR2 is ANQGSEA in the germline V gene. Trimming shortened V by 4 bases and J by 0 bases, and 6 bases separated the two germline ends. The CDR3 contains 12 residues. For the CDR3, the DNA is TGCAGCGTTGGGCGGATGAACACTGAAGCTTTCTTT. This translates into CSVGRMNTEAFF. Combining the CDR3 with reference TRBV29-1 and TRBJ1-1 gives the whole variable domain SAVISQKPSRDICQRGTSLTIQCQVDSQVTMMFWYRQQPGQSLTLIATANQGSEATYESGFVIDKFPISRPNLTFSTLTVSNMSPEDSSIYLCSVGRMNTEAFFGQGTRLTVV.

The chain links TRBV11-1 to TRBJ2-7; either TRBD1 or TRBD2 may fit D (6 bases each). Germline CDR1 and CDR2: SGHAT and FQDESV (reference sequence). The V end lost 5 bases, the J end lost 3 bases, and 17 bases lay between the germline ends. The CDR3 is made up of 15 amino acids. CDR3 protein: CASSQKRGENYEQYF. As DNA, the CDR3 is TGTGCCAGCAGCCAAAAAAGGGGGGAAAACTACGAGCAGTACTTC.

The chain employs TRBV4-3 and TRBJ1-5; 11 positions match TRBD1. Germline values: CDR1 LGHNA, CDR2 YSLEER. The CDR3 spans 15 residues. V lost 1 base, J lost 7 bases, and 3 bases stayed unmatched. CDR3 bases: TGCGCCAGCAGCCAAGGGACAGGGGGCGGGCAGCCCCAGCATTTT. It codes for CASSQGTGGGQPQHF.

J is TRBJ2-7 and V is TRBV5-1; no clear D gene. The germline V gene encodes CDR1 SGHRS and CDR2 YFSETQ. This CDR3 is built from 13 residues. Deletions cut 1 base from V and 1 base from J, with 6 bases between. The CDR3 coding sequence is TGCGCCAGCAGCTTGTATTCATCCTACGAGCAGTACTTC. Translating it yields CASSLYSSYEQYF.

V is TRBV4-1 and J is TRBJ1-2, with a weak D call TRBD1 (6 bases). The V end was cut by 3 bases, the J end by 6 bases, with 20 bases between. Germline values: CDR1 MGHRA, CDR2 YSYEKL. The CDR3 is made up of 16 amino acids. The CDR3: CASSQPTTGASDGYTF. Written as DNA, the CDR3 is TGCGCCAGCAGCCAGCCTACGACGGGGGCCTCTGATGGCTACACCTTC.

The chain has TRBV5-1 and TRBJ2-7; 9 bases agree with TRBD1. The junction had 7 bases not matched to a gene; V was cut back by 4 bases and J by 5 bases. Looked up from germline, CDR1 is SGHRS and CDR2 is YFSETQ. The CDR3 has 14 amino acids. This CDR3 is CASSTDRGANEQYF. DNA of the CDR3: TGCGCCAGCAGCACGGACAGGGGCGCCAACGAGCAGTACTTC.

J is TRBJ1-2 and V is TRBV6-5; D not resolved. The CDR3 has 13 residues. Germline CDR1 is MNHEY and CDR2 is SVGAGI. Deletions cut 6 bases from V and 4 bases from J, with 12 bases between. Here the CDR3 reads CASRKALGYGYTF. The CDR3 DNA sequence: TGTGCCAGCAGGAAGGCCCTAGGCTATGGCTACACCTTC.

The chain has TRBV19 and TRBJ2-3, with 9 bases lining up with TRBD2. The CDR3 has 14 residues. The trim removed 3 bases at V and 7 bases at J, leaving 5 bases unmatched. Germline loops: CDR1 LNHDA, CDR2 SQIVND (reference sequence). The CDR3 DNA follows: TGTGCCAGTAGTATCGGGCTAGCGGGGAATACGCAGTATTTT. Amino acids: CASSIGLAGNTQYF.

The CDR3 DNA sequence: TGTGCCAGCAGCAGCCCTAGCGGGGGGCCCACAGATACGCAGTATTTT. This codes for CASSSPSGGPTDTQYF. The rearrangement links TRBV6-4 to TRBJ2-3; 11 bases line up with TRBD2. There are 16 residues in the CDR3. Germline assignment: CDR1 MRHNA and CDR2 SNTAGT. V lost 6 bases to trimming and J lost 2 bases; unmatched junction nucleotides: 7.